The entry below gives a single T cell receptor (beta chain) sequence along with its context. Its antigen is not known. These data originate in a study of cytomegalovirus exposure and HLA in healthy donors. In the study overall: Ancestry clustering placed roughly 86% of around 400 genotyped donors in the Caucasian-associated cluster.

General observations from the study: It was reported in a later analysis that an Asian-associated ancestry cluster showed fewer N-insertions than the 666-donor mean. The later analysis indicated that the majority of CMV-associated TCR beta chains appeared HLA-restricted.

Primers for the PCR totalled 60 Vbeta and 13 Jbeta. Only in-frame clones appear in the TCRdb table, and some are missing; sequencing was by immunoSEQ multiplex PCR. The data contain about 150,000 clones, around 60% of them singletons. Deletions cut 4 bases from V and 2 bases from J, with 5 bases between. The V gene's germline CDR1 is SGHRS and CDR2 YFSETQ. This CDR3 spans 12 amino acids. The receptor was derived from a woman in her sixties or seventies in good health and CMV-seropositive. Source material: PBMCs. The rearrangement uses TRBV5-1 and TRBJ2-3; D uncertain. CDR3 in DNA: TGCGCCAGCAGCATATCCACAGATACGCAGTATTTT. Its translation is CASSISTDTQYF.